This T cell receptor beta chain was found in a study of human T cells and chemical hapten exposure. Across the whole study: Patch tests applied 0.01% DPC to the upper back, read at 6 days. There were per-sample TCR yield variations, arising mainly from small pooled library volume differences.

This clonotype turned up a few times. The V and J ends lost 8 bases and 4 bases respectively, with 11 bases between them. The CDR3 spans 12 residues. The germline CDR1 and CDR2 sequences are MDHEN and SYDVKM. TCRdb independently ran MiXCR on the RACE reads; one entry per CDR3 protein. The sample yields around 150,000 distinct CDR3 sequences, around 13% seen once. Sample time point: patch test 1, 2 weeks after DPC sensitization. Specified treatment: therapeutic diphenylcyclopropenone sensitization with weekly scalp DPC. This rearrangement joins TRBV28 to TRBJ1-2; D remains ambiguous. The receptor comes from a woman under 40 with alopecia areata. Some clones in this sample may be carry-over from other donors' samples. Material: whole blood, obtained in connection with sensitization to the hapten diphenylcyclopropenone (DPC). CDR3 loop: CASEGLSYGYTF. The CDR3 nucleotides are TGTGCCAGCGAGGGCCTTTCCTATGGCTACACCTTC.